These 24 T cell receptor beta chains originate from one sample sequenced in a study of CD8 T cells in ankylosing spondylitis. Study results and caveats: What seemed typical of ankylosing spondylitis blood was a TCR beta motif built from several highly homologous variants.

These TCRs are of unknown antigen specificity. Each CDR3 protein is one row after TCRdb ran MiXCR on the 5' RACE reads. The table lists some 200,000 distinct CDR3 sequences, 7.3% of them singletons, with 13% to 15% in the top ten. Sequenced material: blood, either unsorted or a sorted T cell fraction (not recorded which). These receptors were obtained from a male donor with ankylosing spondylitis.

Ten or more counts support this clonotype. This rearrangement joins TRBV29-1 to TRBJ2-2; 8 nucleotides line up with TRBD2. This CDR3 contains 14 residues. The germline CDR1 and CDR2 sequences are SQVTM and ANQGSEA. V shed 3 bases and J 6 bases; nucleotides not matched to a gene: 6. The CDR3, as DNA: TGCAGCGTTGAGGCGGGGGGCAGGGCCGGGGAGCTGTTTTTT. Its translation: CSVEAGGRAGELFF.

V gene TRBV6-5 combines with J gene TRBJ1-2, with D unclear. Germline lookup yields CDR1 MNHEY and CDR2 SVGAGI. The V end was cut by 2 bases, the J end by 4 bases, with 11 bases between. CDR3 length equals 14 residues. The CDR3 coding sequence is TGTGCCAGCAGTTACCGCCAGTGGGGCTATGGCTACACCTTC. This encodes CASSYRQWGYGYTF.

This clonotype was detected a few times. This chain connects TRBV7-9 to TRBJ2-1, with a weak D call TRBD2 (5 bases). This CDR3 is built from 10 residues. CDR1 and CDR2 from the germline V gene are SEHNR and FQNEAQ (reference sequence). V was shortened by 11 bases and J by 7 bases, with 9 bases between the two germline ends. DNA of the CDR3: TGTGCCTCACCGGGGAATGAGCAGTTCTTC. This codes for CASPGNEQFF.

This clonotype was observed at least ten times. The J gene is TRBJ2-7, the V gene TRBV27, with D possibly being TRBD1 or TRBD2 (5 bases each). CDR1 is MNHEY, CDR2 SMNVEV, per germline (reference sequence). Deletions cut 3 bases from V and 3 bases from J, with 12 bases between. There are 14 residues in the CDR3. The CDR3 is CASSFAAGSYEQYF. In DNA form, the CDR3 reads TGTGCCAGCAGTTTCGCGGCAGGGAGCTACGAGCAGTACTTC.

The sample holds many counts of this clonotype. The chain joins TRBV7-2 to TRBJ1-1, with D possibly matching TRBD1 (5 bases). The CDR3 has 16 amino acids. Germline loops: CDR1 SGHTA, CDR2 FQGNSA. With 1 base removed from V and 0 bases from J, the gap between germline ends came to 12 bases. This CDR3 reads CASSLEWEGLNTEAFF. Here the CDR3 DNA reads TGTGCCAGCAGCTTAGAATGGGAGGGGTTGAACACTGAAGCTTTCTTT.

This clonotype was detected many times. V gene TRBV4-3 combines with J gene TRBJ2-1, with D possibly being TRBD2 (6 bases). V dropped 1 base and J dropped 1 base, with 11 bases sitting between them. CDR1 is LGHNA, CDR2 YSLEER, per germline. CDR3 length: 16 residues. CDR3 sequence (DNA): TGCGCCAGCAGCCAAGGACTAGTTATATCCTACAATGAGCAGTTCTTC. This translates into CASSQGLVISYNEQFF.

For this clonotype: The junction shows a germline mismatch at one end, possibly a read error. CDR3 DNA: TGCGCCAGCAGCCAAGAGGGAGGGGCAGCGGAGCCCTACAATGAGCAGCTCTTC. Translating it yields CASSQEGGAAEPYNEQLF. The gene calls are TRBV4-1 and TRBJ2-1, with 7 bases aligning to TRBD2. Germline loops: CDR1 MGHRA, CDR2 YSYEKL. The CDR3 contains 18 residues.

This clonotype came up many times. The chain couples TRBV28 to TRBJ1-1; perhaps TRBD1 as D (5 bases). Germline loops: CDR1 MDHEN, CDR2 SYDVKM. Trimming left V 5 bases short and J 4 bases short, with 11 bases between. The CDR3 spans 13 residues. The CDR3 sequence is CASSRRGVTEAFF. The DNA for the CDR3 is TGTGCCAGCAGTCGCCGGGGGGTCACTGAAGCTTTCTTT.

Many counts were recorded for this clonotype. This CDR3 is CASSLLLASEQYF. The CDR3 DNA follows: TGTGCCAGCAGTTTGTTACTAGCTTCCGAGCAGTACTTC. The V gene is TRBV12-3 or TRBV12-4, the J gene TRBJ2-7; D may be TRBD2 (6 bases). This CDR3 has 13 residues. Deletions cut 3 bases from V and 6 bases from J, with 12 bases between.

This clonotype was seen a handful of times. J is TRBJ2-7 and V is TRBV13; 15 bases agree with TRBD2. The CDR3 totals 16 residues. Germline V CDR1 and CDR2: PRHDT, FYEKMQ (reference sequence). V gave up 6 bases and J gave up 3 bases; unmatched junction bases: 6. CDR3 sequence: CASSSGTSGRHYEQYF. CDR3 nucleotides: TGTGCCAGCAGTTCCGGGACTAGCGGGAGGCACTACGAGCAGTACTTC.

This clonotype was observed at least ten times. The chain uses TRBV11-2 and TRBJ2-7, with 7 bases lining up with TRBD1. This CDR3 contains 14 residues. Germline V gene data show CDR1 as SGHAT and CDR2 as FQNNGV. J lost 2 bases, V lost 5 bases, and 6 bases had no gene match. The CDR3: CASSPGTVPYEQYF. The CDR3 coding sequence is TGTGCCAGCAGCCCCGGGACAGTCCCCTACGAGCAGTACTTC.

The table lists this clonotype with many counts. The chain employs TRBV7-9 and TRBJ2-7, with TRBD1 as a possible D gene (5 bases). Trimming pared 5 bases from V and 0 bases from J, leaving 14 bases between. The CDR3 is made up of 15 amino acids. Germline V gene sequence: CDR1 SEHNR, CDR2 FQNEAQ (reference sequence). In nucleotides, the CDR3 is TGTGCCAGCAGCCACACCTCGACAGCCTCCTACGAGCAGTACTTC. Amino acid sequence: CASSHTSTASYEQYF.

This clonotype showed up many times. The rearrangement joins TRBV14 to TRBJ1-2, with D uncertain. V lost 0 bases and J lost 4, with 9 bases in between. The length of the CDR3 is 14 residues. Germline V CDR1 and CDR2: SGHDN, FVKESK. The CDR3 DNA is TGTGCCAGCAGCCAAGATATAGACCCCTATGGCTACACCTTC. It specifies CASSQDIDPYGYTF.

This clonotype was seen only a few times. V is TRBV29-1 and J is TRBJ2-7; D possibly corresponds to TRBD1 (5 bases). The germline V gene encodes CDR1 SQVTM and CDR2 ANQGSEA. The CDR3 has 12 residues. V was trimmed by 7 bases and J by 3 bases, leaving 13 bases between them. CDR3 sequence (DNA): TGCAGCGCCAGGGATTTATTCTACGAGCAGTACTTC. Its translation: CSARDLFYEQYF.

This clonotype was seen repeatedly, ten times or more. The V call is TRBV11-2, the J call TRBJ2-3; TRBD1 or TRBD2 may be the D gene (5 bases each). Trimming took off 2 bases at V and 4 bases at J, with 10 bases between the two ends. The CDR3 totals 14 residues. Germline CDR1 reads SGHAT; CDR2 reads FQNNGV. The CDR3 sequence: CASSLLQGPDTQYF. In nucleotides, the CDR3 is TGTGCCAGCAGCTTACTGCAGGGACCAGATACGCAGTATTTT.

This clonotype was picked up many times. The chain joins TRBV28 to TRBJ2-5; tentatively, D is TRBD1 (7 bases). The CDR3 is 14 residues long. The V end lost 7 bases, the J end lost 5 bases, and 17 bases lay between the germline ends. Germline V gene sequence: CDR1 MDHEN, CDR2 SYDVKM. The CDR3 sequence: CASTRRGPGETQYF. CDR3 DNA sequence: TGTGCCAGCACGAGGAGGGGGCCAGGGGAGACCCAGTACTTC.

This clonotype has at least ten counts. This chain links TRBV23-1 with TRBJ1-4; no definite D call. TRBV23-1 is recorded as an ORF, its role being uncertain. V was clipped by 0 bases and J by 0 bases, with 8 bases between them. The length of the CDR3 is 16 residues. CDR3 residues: CASSQSSRTTNEKLFF. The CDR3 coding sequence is TGCGCCAGCAGTCAATCGAGCAGGACAACTAATGAAAAACTGTTTTTT.

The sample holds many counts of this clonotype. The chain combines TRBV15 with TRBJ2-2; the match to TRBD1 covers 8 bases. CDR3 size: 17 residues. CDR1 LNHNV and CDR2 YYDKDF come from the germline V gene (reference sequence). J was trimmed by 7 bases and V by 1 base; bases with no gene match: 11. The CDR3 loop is CATSRGRTGKVGGELFF. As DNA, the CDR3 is TGTGCCACCAGCAGAGGCCGGACAGGGAAGGTCGGCGGGGAGCTGTTTTTT.

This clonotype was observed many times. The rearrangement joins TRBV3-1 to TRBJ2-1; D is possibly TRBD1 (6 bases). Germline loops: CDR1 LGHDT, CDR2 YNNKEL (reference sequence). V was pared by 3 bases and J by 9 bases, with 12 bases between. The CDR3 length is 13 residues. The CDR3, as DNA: TGTGCCAGCAGCCACGATACAGGGAGTGAGCAGTTCTTC. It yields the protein CASSHDTGSEQFF.

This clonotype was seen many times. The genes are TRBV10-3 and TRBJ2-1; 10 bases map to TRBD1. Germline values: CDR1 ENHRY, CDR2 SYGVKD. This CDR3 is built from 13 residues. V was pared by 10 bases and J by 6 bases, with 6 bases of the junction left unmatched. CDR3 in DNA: TGTGCCACCGGACAGGGGGTAGGCAATGAGCAGTTCTTC. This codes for CATGQGVGNEQFF.

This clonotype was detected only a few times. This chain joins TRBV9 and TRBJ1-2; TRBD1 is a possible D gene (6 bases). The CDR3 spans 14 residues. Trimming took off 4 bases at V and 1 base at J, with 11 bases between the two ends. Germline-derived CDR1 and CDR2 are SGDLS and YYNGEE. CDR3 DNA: TGTGCCAGCAGCCCGGAGGACAGTAACTATGGCTACACCTTC. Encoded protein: CASSPEDSNYGYTF. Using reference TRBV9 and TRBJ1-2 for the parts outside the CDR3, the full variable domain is DSGVTQTPKHLITATGQRVTLRCSPRSGDLSVYWYQQSLDQGLQFLIQYYNGEERAKGNILERFSAQQFPDLHSELNLSSLELGDSALYFCASSPEDSNYGYTFGSGTRLTVV.

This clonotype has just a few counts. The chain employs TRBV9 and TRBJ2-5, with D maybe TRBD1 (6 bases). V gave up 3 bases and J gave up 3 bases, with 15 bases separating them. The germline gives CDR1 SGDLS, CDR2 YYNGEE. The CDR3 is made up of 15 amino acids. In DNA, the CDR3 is TGTGCCAGCAGCGCAGGGACAATCATAGAAGAGACCCAGTACTTC. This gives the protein CASSAGTIIEETQYF.

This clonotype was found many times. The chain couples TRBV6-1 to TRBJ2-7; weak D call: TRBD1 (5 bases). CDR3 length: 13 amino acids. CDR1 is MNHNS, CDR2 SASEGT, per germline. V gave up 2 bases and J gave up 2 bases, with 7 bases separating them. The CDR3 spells CASSETGAYEQYF. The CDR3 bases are TGTGCCAGCAGTGAAACAGGAGCCTACGAGCAGTACTTC.

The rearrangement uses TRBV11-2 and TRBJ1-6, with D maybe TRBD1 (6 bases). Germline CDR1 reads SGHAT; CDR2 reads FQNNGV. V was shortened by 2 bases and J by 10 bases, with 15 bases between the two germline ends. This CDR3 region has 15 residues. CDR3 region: CASSLHRDLESPLHF. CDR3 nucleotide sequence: TGTGCCAGCAGCTTACACAGGGATTTAGAGTCACCCCTCCACTTT. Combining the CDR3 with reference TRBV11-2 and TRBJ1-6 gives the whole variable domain EAGVAQSPRYKIIEKRQSVAFWCNPISGHATLYWYQQILGQGPKLLIQFQNNGVVDDSQLPKDRFSAERLKGVDSTLKIQPAKLEDSAVYLCASSLHRDLESPLHFGNGTRLTVT.